The source of this TCR beta chain is a study of blood T cell repertoires in COVID-19. This CDR3 region has 15 residues. Germline trimming cut 3 bases from V and 4 bases from J; bases unmatched to any gene: 6. Germline CDR1 is LGHNA and CDR2 is YNFKEQ. Per the study methods: Amplified reference gene primers provided the basis for estimating nucleated cell counts. The method was immunoSEQ multiplex PCR; TCRdb's version includes in-frame clones alone and lacks a portion of them. The DNA was the basis for D and trimming; V, J and clone size are from that table. The sample consists of about 180,000 clones, approximately 89% of them appearing once.

The rearrangement links TRBV4-2 to TRBJ2-1; 7 nucleotides align to TRBD2. Sequencing was carried out using PBMCs or T cells enriched from blood (not recorded which). This clonotype originated in a woman aged 40 to 50 with acute COVID-19. Here the CDR3 DNA reads TGTGCCAGCAGCCACCGTCTAGCGGATTACAATGAGCAGTTCTTC. Its protein is CASSHRLADYNEQFF.